A single sample gave rise to the 29 T cell receptor beta chains below, sequenced in a study of ipilimumab plus nivolumab after autologous stem cell transplantation. Repertoires were generated with immunoSEQ multiplex PCR, while TCRdb's copy carries only in-frame clones and drops some. Of roughly 15,000 clones in the sample, around four fifths were seen once. The sample was PBMCs, taken in a trial of ipilimumab plus nivolumab as post-transplant consolidation. These receptors originate from a male donor with diffuse large B-cell lymphoma.

The rearrangement uses TRBV5-1 and TRBJ2-7, with 8 bases fitting TRBD1. Germline assignment: CDR1 SGHRS and CDR2 YFSETQ. CDR3 length: 17 residues. V was pared by 4 bases and J by 0 bases, with 12 bases of the junction left unmatched. CDR3 region: CASSPAQGQGSSYEQYF. The DNA of the CDR3 is TGCGCCAGCAGCCCAGCTCAAGGACAGGGAAGCTCCTACGAGCAGTACTTC.

This chain joins TRBV4-2 and TRBJ2-7; the match to TRBD2 covers 15 bases. The trim removed 4 bases at V and 1 base at J, leaving 11 bases unmatched. CDR3 size: 19 residues. Germline-derived CDR1 and CDR2 are LGHNA and YNFKEQ. The CDR3: CASSRLGTGTSGGSYEQYF. The CDR3 DNA sequence: TGTGCCAGCAGCCGACTCGGAACCGGGACTAGCGGGGGGTCCTACGAGCAGTACTTC.

This clone came up a few times. The chain combines TRBV29-1 with TRBJ2-5, with a tentative D call TRBD2 (6 bases). Looked up from germline, CDR1 is SQVTM and CDR2 is ANQGSEA. The V end was cut by 1 base, the J end by 2 bases, with 20 bases between. The CDR3 runs to 17 residues. CDR3 nucleotide sequence: TGCAGCGTTGAAGCGTTGTACCGGGCCCGGGGGCAAGAGACCCAGTACTTC. As protein: CSVEALYRARGQETQYF. The full variable domain, completed using reference TRBV29-1 and TRBJ2-5, is SAVISQKPSRDICQRGTSLTIQCQVDSQVTMMFWYRQQPGQSLTLIATANQGSEATYESGFVIDKFPISRPNLTFSTLTVSNMSPEDSSIYLCSVEALYRARGQETQYFGPGTRLLVL.

V and J are TRBV4-1 and TRBJ1-1; no clear D. Germline V gene lookup returns CDR1 MGHRA and CDR2 YSYEKL. Trimming stripped 0 bases from V and 2 bases from J, with 10 bases between. The CDR3 extends over 15 amino acids. CDR3 protein: CASSQDMVINTEAFF. CDR3 in DNA: TGCGCCAGCAGCCAAGATATGGTAATCAACACTGAAGCTTTCTTT.

In this sample, this clone turned up once. J is TRBJ2-3 and V is TRBV2; perhaps TRBD1 as D (6 bases). The CDR3 spans 14 residues. Germline CDR1 is SNHLY and CDR2 is FYNNEI. The V gene lost 10 bases and the J gene lost 3 bases, with 17 bases spanning the gap. CDR3 DNA sequence: TGTGCCATCAAACCCCACAGGGAAACAGATACGCAGTATTTT. Amino acids: CAIKPHRETDTQYF.

The gene calls are TRBV15 and TRBJ2-7; D gene ambiguous. CDR3 length equals 14 residues. The germline CDR1 and CDR2 sequences are LNHNV and YYDKDF (reference sequence). Trimming removed 0 bases from V and 2 bases from J, with 8 bases in between. CDR3 sequence: CATSRDLGAYEQYF. In nucleotides, the CDR3 is TGTGCCACCAGCAGAGATCTTGGGGCCTACGAGCAGTACTTC.

Only one count was recorded for this clone. A junction end diverges from the germline sequence, so it may reflect a read error. V gene TRBV5-5 combines with J gene TRBJ1-3; D unresolved. CDR1 is SGHKS and CDR2 is YYEKEE in the germline V gene (reference sequence). The CDR3 covers 15 residues. DNA of the CDR3: TGTGCCAGAAGCTTGGAGGCTGGGGATCTAAACACCATATATTTT. Encoded protein: CARSLEAGDLNTIYF.

V and J are TRBV6-1 and TRBJ2-7; D is possibly TRBD1 (6 bases). The germline gives CDR1 MNHNS, CDR2 SASEGT. V dropped 8 bases and J dropped 2 bases, with 13 bases sitting between them. CDR3 length: 13 residues. The CDR3, as DNA: TGTGCCAGCGAACAGGGTTATCCCTACGAGCAGTACTTC. Translating it yields CASEQGYPYEQYF.

This chain connects TRBV6-6 to TRBJ1-3; D uncertain. Trimming shortened V by 7 bases and J by 0 bases, and 7 bases separated the two germline ends. The CDR3 loop spans 13 amino acids. CDR1 is MNHNY and CDR2 is SVGAGI in the germline V gene (reference sequence). The CDR3 region has the DNA TGTGCCAGCACGCCGCGCTCTGGAAACACCATATATTTT. Encoded protein: CASTPRSGNTIYF.

This clone has a single count. This chain joins TRBV19 and TRBJ2-5; D not certain. The germline V gene has CDR1 LNHDA and CDR2 SQIVND (reference sequence). The CDR3 totals 13 residues. Trimming cost V 10 bases and J 1 base, with 13 bases left between them. The CDR3 coding sequence is TGTGCCACTCGTCCTGGCGGCCAAGAGACCCAGTACTTC. Translating it yields CATRPGGQETQYF.

The chain recombines TRBV7-3 with TRBJ1-5, with D uncertain. Germline V gene data show CDR1 as SGHTA and CDR2 as FQGTGA. The ends were cut back, 5 bases at V and 6 bases at J, with 11 bases in the middle. CDR3 length: 13 amino acids. CDR3: CASSPPDVQPQHF. The CDR3 region has the DNA TGTGCCAGCAGCCCCCCTGATGTTCAGCCCCAGCATTTT.

The rearrangement joins TRBV7-2 to TRBJ2-3, with TRBD2 matching over 9 bases. The J segment lost 4 bases and the V segment lost 4 bases, leaving 9 bases of the junction unmatched. Germline V CDR1 and CDR2: SGHTA, FQGNSA. This CDR3 contains 16 residues. The CDR3 loop is CASSSGSGLAPDTQYF. In nucleotides, the CDR3 is TGTGCCAGCAGCTCTGGCTCGGGACTAGCTCCAGATACGCAGTATTTT.

The rearrangement links TRBV21-1 to TRBJ1-1. TRBV21-1 counts as a pseudogene. This CDR3 region has 16 residues. CDR3 loop: CASSKRGLSMNTEAFF. CDR3 nucleotide sequence: TGTGCCAGCAGCAAACGAGGACTGTCCATGAACACTGAAGCTTTCTTT.

The V and J genes are TRBV7-2 and TRBJ1-4, with 7 bases aligning to TRBD1. With V trimmed by 0 bases and J by 6 bases, 7 bases remained unmatched. Germline V CDR1 and CDR2: SGHTA, FQGNSA. The CDR3 has 16 amino acids. This CDR3 reads CASSLAGGGRDEKLFF. CDR3 DNA: TGTGCCAGCAGCTTAGCAGGGGGCGGTCGCGATGAAAAACTGTTTTTT.

This chain joins TRBV19 and TRBJ1-5; tentative D call: TRBD1 (5 bases). Germline loops: CDR1 LNHDA, CDR2 SQIVND (reference sequence). This CDR3 contains 13 residues. Trimming took 3 bases from V and 6 from J, leaving 9 bases between them. The CDR3 bases are TGTGCCAGTAGTATCCCAGGGCTTCAGCCCCAGCATTTT. Amino acids: CASSIPGLQPQHF.

The chain is built from TRBV5-4 and TRBJ2-3; 11 bases are a match to TRBD2. The germline gives CDR1 SGHNT, CDR2 YYREEE (reference sequence). V lost 4 bases to trimming and J lost 3 bases; unmatched junction nucleotides: 7. CDR3 size: 16 residues. For the CDR3, the DNA is TGTGCCAGCAGCCCGTCTAGCGGGGGGCAAACAGATACGCAGTATTTT. This translates into CASSPSSGGQTDTQYF.

This sequence joins TRBV5-4 and TRBJ2-1, with TRBD1 matching 8 bases. With V trimmed by 4 bases and J by 8 bases, 5 bases remained unmatched. The CDR3 is 13 amino acids. Germline V lookup: CDR1 SGHNT, CDR2 YYREEE (reference sequence). DNA of the CDR3: TGTGCCAGCAGCGGGGGACAGGCACATGAGCAGTTCTTC. This encodes CASSGGQAHEQFF.

The V gene is TRBV4-2, the J gene TRBJ2-5; D call uncertain. Looked up from germline, CDR1 is LGHNA and CDR2 is YNFKEQ. This CDR3 is 13 amino acids long. Trimming removed 5 bases from V and 0 bases from J, with 7 bases in between. CDR3 loop: CASSLSYQETQYF. The CDR3 DNA reads TGTGCCAGCAGCTTGTCATACCAAGAGACCCAGTACTTC.

The CDR3 reads CASSEGQWSNTEAFF. CDR3 coding DNA: TGTGCCAGCAGTGAGGGACAGTGGTCGAACACTGAAGCTTTCTTT. The chain employs TRBV25-1 and TRBJ1-1; 7 nucleotides align to TRBD1. From germline, CDR1 is MGHDK and CDR2 SYGVNS. This CDR3 is 15 amino acids long. The ends lost 3 bases at V and 1 base at J; junction bases unmatched: 5.

This chain connects TRBV19 to TRBJ2-3, with D possibly TRBD2 on 7 matching bases. The germline gives CDR1 LNHDA, CDR2 SQIVND (reference sequence). This CDR3 has 15 amino acids. V lost 7 bases and J 4 bases, leaving 18 bases between the germline ends. Written as DNA, the CDR3 is TGTGCCAGTAATCTTGGGGGGGCCGCAGCAGATACGCAGTATTTT. This codes for CASNLGGAAADTQYF.

This clone is a singleton in its sample. The chain has TRBV7-9 and TRBJ2-1; D might be TRBD2 (6 bases). Germline CDR1 SEHNR, CDR2 FQNEAQ (reference sequence). V lost 5 bases and J 7 bases, leaving 15 bases between the germline ends. The CDR3 loop spans 14 amino acids. The DNA of the CDR3 is TGTGCCAGCAGCGGGGGGACGGGTTTGAATGAGCAGTTCTTC. Its translation: CASSGGTGLNEQFF.

This clone was counted between two and nine times. The chain combines TRBV28 with TRBJ2-7; no clear D. V was cut by 10 bases and J by 4 bases, with 14 bases left in between. The CDR3 has 12 amino acids. Germline V lookup: CDR1 MDHEN, CDR2 SYDVKM. The CDR3 DNA reads as TGTGCCACCCACAGAAACGAGTACGAGCAGTACTTC. Amino acids: CATHRNEYEQYF.

As for this clone: Other DNA sequences in the sample encode the same CDR3. The chain employs TRBV2 and TRBJ1-1; 8 bases are shared with TRBD1. Germline-derived CDR1 and CDR2 are SNHLY and FYNNEI. The CDR3 has 13 residues. V trimming: 5 bases; J trimming: 8 bases; junction bases outside the gene matches: 7. Here the CDR3 reads CASSSGGGGEAFF. The CDR3 region has the DNA TGTGCCAGCAGTTCAGGGGGCGGGGGGGAAGCTTTCTTT.

The chain combines TRBV7-9 with TRBJ1-3; TRBD1 matches at 7 bases. The CDR3 contains 15 residues. J lost 0 bases, V lost 3 bases, and 2 bases had no gene match. Germline V gene data show CDR1 as SEHNR and CDR2 as FQNEAQ (reference sequence). The CDR3 protein is CASSLDRSSGNTIYF. In nucleotides, the CDR3 is TGTGCCAGCAGCTTGGACAGGTCCTCTGGAAACACCATATATTTT.

The chain couples TRBV11-2 to TRBJ2-3, with D perhaps matching TRBD2 (5 bases). CDR3 length: 14 residues. Germline V gene data show CDR1 as SGHAT and CDR2 as FQNNGV. V lost 3 bases, J lost 4 bases, and 11 bases lay in between. The DNA for the CDR3 is TGTGCCAGCAGCTTCGAATGGGGAGCAGATACGCAGTATTTT. Protein product: CASSFEWGADTQYF.

This clone appeared once. V is TRBV27 and J is TRBJ2-1, with 7 bases identical to TRBD1. CDR1 is MNHEY and CDR2 is SMNVEV in the germline V gene (reference sequence). The CDR3 consists of 14 residues. Losses at the gene ends were 8 bases for V and 5 bases for J; bases not matched to a gene: 9. The CDR3: CASRIQGRNNEQFF. In DNA form, the CDR3 reads TGTGCCAGCCGAATACAGGGGCGTAACAATGAGCAGTTCTTC.

This chain connects TRBV6-5 to TRBJ2-5; no clear D gene. Germline-derived CDR1 and CDR2 are MNHEY and SVGAGI. V dropped 5 bases and J dropped 11 bases, with 15 bases sitting between them. This CDR3 is 12 amino acids long. CDR3 nucleotide sequence: TGTGCCAGCAGTCCGAGTGGGTTGGAGCAGTACTTC. Protein product: CASSPSGLEQYF.

The V gene is TRBV2, the J gene TRBJ1-6; D remains unclear. From germline, CDR1 is SNHLY and CDR2 FYNNEI. The CDR3 is 15 amino acids. Between the trimmed V and J ends, which lost 5 bases and 7 bases, there was a span of 15 bases. Here the CDR3 DNA reads TGTGCCAGCAGTATACAAGGCCCCGGGAATTCACCCCTCCACTTT. Residues: CASSIQGPGNSPLHF.

This chain's CDR3 is CASSVKEETYEQYF. As DNA, the CDR3 is TGTGCCAGCAGTGTGAAGGAGGAAACCTACGAGCAGTACTTC. V and J are TRBV6-1 and TRBJ2-7; D might be TRBD2 (5 bases). The CDR3 spans 14 residues. Per the germline V gene, CDR1 is MNHNS and CDR2 is SASEGT. Trimming took 4 bases from V and 2 from J, leaving 12 bases between them.